This T cell receptor beta chain comes out of a study of blood T cell repertoires in COVID-19. V lost 0 bases to trimming and J lost 4 bases, with 15 bases between them. The CDR3 has 16 amino acids. The germline gives CDR1 SGDLS, CDR2 YYNGEE. Assay: immunoSEQ multiplex PCR; the TCRdb copy retains only in-frame clones and omits some. The sample records about 130,000 clones, roughly 77% being singletons. The sequence came from a woman between 65 and 79 years old with COVID-19, enrolled during active disease. The sequenced sample was peripheral blood. The genes are TRBV9 and TRBJ2-3, with no clear D. The CDR3 loop reads CASSVATRPGSDTQYF. Here the CDR3 DNA reads TGTGCCAGCAGCGTAGCTACGAGACCCGGGTCAGATACGCAGTATTTT. Based on the CDR3 plus reference TRBV9 and TRBJ2-3, the full variable domain is DSGVTQTPKHLITATGQRVTLRCSPRSGDLSVYWYQQSLDQGLQFLIQYYNGEERAKGNILERFSAQQFPDLHSELNLSSLELGDSALYFCASSVATRPGSDTQYFGPGTRLTVL.